This T cell receptor (beta chain) was obtained from a study of beta chain features in type 1 diabetes. Investigators reverse transcribed all isolated RNA, so they sequenced expressed TCRB transcripts. The assay was immunoSEQ multiplex PCR, and TCRdb's table has in-frame clones only and misses some. The data contain fewer than 250,000 clones, 7.5% to 10% of them seen just once; the ten biggest clones take up just under 0.035%. Each population that was sorted was more than 95% pure. The CDR3 runs 15 residues. Germline lookup yields CDR1 SEHNR and CDR2 FQNEAQ (reference sequence). Losses at the gene ends were 5 bases for V and 6 bases for J; bases not matched to a gene: 10.

The J gene is TRBJ2-3, the V gene TRBV7-9, with 8 bases identical to TRBD2. What was sequenced was naive CD4+ T cells from blood. The receptor comes from a woman aged 18 to 35 in good health. CDR3 in DNA: TGTGCCAGCAGCCAAAGCGGGAGAGCGTCGGATACGCAGTATTTT. Amino acids: CASSQSGRASDTQYF.